The clone carrying this TCR beta chain was counted many times. Its antigen remains unknown. The germline gives CDR1 SNHLY, CDR2 FYNNEI. V shed 8 bases, J shed 2 bases, and the junction held 1 base outside the gene matches. The CDR3 length is 12 residues. This sample is part of a study of regulatory T cells in long-lasting Graves disease. Study conclusions and caveats: New patients shared more than 950 public clonotypes, and persistent patients shared more, with approximately 2,600.

Documented time point: newly diagnosed GD, antithyroid drugs for less than 3 months. The TCR library was made from RNA extracted from PBMCs. Arm-PCR of CDR3 regions with iRepertoire HTBI primers generated TCR beta libraries. Via MiXCR, TCRdb re-called the multiplex PCR reads, giving one row per CDR3 protein. Counted here are 200,000 to 250,000 distinct CDR3 sequences, around 20% occurring once; the ten biggest clones make up around 14%. The chain has TRBV2 and TRBJ2-3; 7 nucleotides line up with TRBD1. The TCR originated in a female donor with Graves disease. Sequenced material: peripheral blood mononuclear cells (PBMCs), taken at new diagnosis, from a patient treated with antithyroid drugs. CDR3: CASDRDTDTQYF. CDR3 DNA sequence: TGTGCCAGCGACAGGGACACAGATACGCAGTATTTT.